This entry is about one T cell receptor beta chain. Antigen: not known. Amplified regions were TCR beta CDR3 sequences from RNA transcripts. HTBI primers were the set used in a first-round RT-PCR of the TCR CDR3. TCRdb processed the multiplex PCR reads anew with MiXCR; each CDR3 protein has one entry. The sample lists fewer than 450,000 distinct CDR3 sequences, approximately 17% seen once, with approximately 30% in the top ten. V shed 6 bases and J 6 bases; nucleotides not matched to a gene: 7. This CDR3 comprises 13 residues. Germline assignment: CDR1 MGHDK and CDR2 SYGVNS. The data derive from a study of T cells in Graves' hyperthyroidism and ophthalmopathy. Study context: Specimen type is peripheral blood, collected at initial diagnosis prior to any treatment.

The study left out patients who had uncontrolled infection, other autoimmune disease, pregnancy or lactation. Extraction of PBMCs used roughly 9.3 ml of fresh peripheral blood. Study-level findings and limits: Blood also held most thyroid clonotypes expanded beyond 0.001.

Specimen: blood. The sequence came from a woman aged 25 to 39 with Graves' hyperthyroidism that later progressed to Graves' ophthalmopathy. The rearrangement links TRBV25-1 to TRBJ1-1; 7 bases align to TRBD1. The CDR3 DNA reads as TGTGCCAGCAGGCAGGAGGGGGCCGCTGAAGCTTTCTTT. Translation gives CASRQEGAAEAFF.